This T cell receptor (beta chain) derives from a study of CD8+ T cells in alopecia areata. On the study more broadly: Scoring treated patients' severity relied on the percentage of scalp area affected.

Described treatment: oral pan-JAK inhibitor, 5-10 mg twice daily. Study results and caveats: Scalp specimens additionally yield sequences from normal skin's resident alphabeta T cells. Treatment with tofacitinib significantly lowered scalp clonality and reduced expanded CD8+ clones among the top 100. Lesional scalp exceeded normal scalp in clonality, especially in alopecia totalis/universalis.

In germline, CDR1 is GTSNPN, CDR2 SVGIG (reference sequence). The CDR3 length is 14 residues. The V end was cut by 0 bases, the J end by 3 bases, with 9 bases between. Comment on this clone: What it recognizes is unknown.

Once RNA had been extracted, it was reverse transcribed into cDNA to act as the sequencing template. The table came from immunoSEQ multiplex PCR; TCRdb's copy has only in-frame clones and leaves some out. The sample lists 110,000 or so clones, about 54% seen once, with approximately 29% in the top ten. The TCR sequence derives from a human donor with alopecia areata. The material was CD8+ T cells sorted from blood, obtained at week 4, from a patient treated with tofacitinib. The genes are TRBV30 and TRBJ1-5; D may be TRBD1 (6 bases). CDR3 in DNA: TGTGCCTGGAGTGTTGGGGGGGCCAATCAGCCCCAGCATTTT. Protein: CAWSVGGANQPQHF.